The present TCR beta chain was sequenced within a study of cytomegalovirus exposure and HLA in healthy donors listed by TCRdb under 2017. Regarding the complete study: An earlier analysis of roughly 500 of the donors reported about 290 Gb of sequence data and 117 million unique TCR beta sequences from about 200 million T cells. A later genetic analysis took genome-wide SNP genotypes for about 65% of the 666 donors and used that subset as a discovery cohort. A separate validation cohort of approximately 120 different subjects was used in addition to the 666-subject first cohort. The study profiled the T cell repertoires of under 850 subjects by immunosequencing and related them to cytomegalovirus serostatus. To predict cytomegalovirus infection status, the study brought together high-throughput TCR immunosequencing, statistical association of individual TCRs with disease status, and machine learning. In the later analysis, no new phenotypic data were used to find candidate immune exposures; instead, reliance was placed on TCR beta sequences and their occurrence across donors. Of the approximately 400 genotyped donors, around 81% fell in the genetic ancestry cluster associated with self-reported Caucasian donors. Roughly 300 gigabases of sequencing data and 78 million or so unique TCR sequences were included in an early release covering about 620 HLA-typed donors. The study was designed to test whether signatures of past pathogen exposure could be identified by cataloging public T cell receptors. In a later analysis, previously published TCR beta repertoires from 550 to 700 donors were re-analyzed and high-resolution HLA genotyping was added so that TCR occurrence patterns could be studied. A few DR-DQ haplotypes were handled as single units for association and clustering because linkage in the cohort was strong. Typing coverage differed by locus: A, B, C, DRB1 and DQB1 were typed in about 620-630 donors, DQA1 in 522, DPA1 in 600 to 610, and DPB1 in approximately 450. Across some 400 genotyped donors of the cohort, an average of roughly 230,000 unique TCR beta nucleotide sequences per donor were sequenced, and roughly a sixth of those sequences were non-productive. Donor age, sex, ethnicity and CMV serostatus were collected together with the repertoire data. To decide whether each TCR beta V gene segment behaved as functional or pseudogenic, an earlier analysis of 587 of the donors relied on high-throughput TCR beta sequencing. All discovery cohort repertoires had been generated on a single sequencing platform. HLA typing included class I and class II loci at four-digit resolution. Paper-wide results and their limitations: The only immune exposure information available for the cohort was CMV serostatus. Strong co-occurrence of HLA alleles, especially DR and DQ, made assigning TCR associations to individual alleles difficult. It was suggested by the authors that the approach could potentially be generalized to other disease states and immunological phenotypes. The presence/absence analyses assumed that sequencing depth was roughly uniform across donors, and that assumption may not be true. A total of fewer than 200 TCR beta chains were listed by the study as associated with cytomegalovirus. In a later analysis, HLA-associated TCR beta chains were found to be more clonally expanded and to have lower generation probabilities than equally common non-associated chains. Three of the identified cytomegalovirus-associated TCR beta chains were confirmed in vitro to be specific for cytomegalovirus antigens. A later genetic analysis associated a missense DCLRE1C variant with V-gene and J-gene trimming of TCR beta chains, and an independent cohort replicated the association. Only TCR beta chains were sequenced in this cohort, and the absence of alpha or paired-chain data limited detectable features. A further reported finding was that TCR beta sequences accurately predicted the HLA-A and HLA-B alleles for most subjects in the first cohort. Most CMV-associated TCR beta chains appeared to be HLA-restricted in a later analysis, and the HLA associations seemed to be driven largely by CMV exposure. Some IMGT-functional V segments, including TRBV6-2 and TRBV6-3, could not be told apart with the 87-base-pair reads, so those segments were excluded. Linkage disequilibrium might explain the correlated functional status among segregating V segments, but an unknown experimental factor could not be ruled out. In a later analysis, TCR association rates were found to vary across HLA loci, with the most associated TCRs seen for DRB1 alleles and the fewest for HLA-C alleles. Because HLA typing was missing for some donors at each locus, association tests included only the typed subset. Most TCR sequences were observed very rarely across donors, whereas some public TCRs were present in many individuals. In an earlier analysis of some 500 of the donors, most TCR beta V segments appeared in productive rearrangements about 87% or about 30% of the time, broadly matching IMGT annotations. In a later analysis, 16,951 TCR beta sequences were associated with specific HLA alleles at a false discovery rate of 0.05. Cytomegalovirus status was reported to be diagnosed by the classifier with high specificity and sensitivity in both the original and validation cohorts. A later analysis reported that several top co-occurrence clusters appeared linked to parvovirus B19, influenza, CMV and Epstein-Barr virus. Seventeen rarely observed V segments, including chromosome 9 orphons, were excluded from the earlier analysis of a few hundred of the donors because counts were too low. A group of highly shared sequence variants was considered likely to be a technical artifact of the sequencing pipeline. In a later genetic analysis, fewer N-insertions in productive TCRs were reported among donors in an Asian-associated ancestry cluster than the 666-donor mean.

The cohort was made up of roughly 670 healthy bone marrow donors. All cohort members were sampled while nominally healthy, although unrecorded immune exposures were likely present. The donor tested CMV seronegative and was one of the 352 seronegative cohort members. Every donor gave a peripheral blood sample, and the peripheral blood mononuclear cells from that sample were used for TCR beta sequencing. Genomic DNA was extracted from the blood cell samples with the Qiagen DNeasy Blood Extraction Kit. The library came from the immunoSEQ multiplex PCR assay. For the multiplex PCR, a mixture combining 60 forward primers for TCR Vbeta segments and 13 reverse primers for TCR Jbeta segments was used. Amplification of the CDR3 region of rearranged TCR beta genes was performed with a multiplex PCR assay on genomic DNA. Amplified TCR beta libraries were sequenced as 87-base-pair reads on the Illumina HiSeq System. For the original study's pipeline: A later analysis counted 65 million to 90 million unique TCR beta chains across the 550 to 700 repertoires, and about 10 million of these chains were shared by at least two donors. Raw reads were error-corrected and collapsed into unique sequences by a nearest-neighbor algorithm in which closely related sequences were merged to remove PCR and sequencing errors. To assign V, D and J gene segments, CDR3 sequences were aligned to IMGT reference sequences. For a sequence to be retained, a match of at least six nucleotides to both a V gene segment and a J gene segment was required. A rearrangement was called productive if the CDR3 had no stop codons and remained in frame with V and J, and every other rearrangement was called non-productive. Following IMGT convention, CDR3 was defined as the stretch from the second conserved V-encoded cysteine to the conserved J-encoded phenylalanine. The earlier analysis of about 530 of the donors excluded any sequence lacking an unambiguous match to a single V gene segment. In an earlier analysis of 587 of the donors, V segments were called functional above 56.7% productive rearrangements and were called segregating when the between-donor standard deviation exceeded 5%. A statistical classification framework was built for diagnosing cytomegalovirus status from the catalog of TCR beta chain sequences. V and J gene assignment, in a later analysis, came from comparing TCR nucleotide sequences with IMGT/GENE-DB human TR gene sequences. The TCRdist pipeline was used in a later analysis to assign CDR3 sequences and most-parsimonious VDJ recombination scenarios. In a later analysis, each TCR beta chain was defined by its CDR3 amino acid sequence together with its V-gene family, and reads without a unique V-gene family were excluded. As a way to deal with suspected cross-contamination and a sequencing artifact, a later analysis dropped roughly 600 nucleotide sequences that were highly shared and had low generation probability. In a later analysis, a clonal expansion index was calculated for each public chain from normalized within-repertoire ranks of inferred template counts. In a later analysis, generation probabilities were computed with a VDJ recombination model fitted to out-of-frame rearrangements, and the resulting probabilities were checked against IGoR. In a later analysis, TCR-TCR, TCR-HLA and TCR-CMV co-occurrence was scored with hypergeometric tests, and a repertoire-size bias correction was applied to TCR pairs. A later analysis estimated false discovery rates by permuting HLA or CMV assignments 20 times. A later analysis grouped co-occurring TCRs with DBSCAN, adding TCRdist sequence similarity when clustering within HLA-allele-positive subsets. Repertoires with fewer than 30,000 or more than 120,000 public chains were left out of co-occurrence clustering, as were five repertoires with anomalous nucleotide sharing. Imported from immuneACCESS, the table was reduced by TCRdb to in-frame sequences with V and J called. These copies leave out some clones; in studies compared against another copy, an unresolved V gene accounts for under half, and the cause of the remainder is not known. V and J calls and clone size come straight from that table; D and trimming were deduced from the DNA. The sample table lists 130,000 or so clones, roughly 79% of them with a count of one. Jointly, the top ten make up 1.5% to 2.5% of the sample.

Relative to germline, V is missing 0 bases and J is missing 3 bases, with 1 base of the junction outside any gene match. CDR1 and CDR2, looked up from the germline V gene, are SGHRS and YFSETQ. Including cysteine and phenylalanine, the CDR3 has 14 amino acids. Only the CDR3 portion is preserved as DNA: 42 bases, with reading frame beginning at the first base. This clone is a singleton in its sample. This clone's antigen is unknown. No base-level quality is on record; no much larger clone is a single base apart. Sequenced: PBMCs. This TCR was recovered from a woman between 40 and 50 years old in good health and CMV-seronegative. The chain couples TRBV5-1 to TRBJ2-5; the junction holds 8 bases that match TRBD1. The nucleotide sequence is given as TGCGCCAGCAGCTTGGCGGGACAGGAAGAGACCCAGTACTTC. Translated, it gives CASSLAGQEETQYF.